This TCR beta chain was sequenced in a study of blood T cells in healthy people across ages. A sample-barcoded 5' primer and a J-beta primer mix were used in a second PCR of about 7 to 12 cycles. TCRdb reprocessed the 5' RACE reads via MiXCR and lists one record per CDR3 protein. The table shows over a million distinct CDR3 sequences, with 59% occurring only once. The CDR3 covers 13 residues. V was pared by 0 bases and J by 4 bases, with 9 bases between. Germline values: CDR1 SQVTM, CDR2 ANQGSEA. This TCR was sampled from a man between 18 and 29 years old in good health. Sequencing used blood. This sequence joins TRBV29-1 and TRBJ1-2; D ambiguous. The CDR3: CSVEEGLSYGYTF. The CDR3 bases are TGCAGCGTTGAAGAAGGGCTATCCTATGGCTACACCTTC.